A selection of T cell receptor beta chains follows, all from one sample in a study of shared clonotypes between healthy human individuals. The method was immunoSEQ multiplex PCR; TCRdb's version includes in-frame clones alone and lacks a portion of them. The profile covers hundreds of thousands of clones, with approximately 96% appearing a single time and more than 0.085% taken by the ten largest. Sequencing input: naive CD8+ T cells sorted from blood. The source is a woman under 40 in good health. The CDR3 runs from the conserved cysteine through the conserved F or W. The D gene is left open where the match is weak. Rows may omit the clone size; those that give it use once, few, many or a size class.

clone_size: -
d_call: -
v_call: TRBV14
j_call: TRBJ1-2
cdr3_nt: TGTGCCAGCAGCGAGCGGGACGTCAGGTTCTATGGCTACACCTTC
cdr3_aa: CASSERDVRFYGYTF

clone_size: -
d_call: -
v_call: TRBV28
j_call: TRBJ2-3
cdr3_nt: TGTGCCAGCAGTTTAGTGGGGGAAGATACGCAGTATTTT
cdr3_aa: CASSLVGEDTQYF

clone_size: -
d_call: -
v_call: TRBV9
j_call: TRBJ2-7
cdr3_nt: TGTGCCAGCAGCGTAGAGGGGACCGAGCAGTACTTC
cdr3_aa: CASSVEGTEQYF

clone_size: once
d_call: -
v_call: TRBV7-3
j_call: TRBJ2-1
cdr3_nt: TGTGCCAGCAGCTTAAATAGGGGGTTGGTCAATGAGCAGTTCTTC
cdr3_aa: CASSLNRGLVNEQFF

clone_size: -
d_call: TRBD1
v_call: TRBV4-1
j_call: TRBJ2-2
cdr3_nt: TGCGCCAGCAGCCGTGGACAGGGGAACACCGGGGAGCTGTTTTTT
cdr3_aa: CASSRGQGNTGELFF

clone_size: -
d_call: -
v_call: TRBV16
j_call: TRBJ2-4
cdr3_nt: TGTGCCAGCAGCCATGAGGACAGTCCGAACATTCAGTACTTC
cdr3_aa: CASSHEDSPNIQYF

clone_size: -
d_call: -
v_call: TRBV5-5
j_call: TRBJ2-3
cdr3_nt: TGTGCCAGCAGCGGACTACCTAGCGTCGTAGATACGCAGTATTTT
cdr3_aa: CASSGLPSVVDTQYF

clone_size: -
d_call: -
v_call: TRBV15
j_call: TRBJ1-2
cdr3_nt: TGTGCCACCAGCGGAGAGGACCGGGGGGTCTATGGCTACACCTTC
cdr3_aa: CATSGEDRGVYGYTF

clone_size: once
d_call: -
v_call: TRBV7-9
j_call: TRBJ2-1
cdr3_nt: TGTGCCAGCAGCCCCCTCGATGAGCAGTTCTTC
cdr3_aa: CASSPLDEQFF

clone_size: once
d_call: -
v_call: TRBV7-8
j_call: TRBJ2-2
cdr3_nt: TGTGCCAGCAGCCCGGGAAACACCGGGGAGCTGTTTTTT
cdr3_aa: CASSPGNTGELFF

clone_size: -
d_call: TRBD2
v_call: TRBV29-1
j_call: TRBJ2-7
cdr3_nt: TGCAGCGTTGATCTAAAAGCGGGAGAGGCCCCCTACGAGCAGTACTTC
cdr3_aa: CSVDLKAGEAPYEQYF

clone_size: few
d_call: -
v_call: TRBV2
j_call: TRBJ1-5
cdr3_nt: TGTGCCAGCAGTGAAGCGGGGAATAGCAATCAGCCCCAGCATTTT
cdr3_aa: CASSEAGNSNQPQHF

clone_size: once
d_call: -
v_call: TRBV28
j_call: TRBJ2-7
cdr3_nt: TGTGCCAGCAGTTTTTATGGGATCTACGAGCAGTACTTC
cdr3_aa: CASSFYGIYEQYF

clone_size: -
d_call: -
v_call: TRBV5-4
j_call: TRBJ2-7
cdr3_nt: TGTGCCAGCAGCTTTGGGTCCTCCGGGAGTTCGGGCGAGCAGTACTTC
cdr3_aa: CASSFGSSGSSGEQYF

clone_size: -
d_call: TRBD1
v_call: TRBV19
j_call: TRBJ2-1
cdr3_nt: TGTGCCAGTAGTAAACGGGACAGGGGCGCGAGGGGGAATGAGCAGTTCTTC
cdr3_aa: CASSKRDRGARGNEQFF